These 17 T cell receptor beta chains came from one sample sequenced in a study of a mutant IDH1 vaccine in newly diagnosed glioma. The repertoire was sequenced with immunoSEQ multiplex PCR; TCRdb's copy has only in-frame clones and lacks some. The data hold 40,000 or so clones, with approximately 86% observed a single time. The time point is: week 47, end of study. A 20-mer mutant IDH1 peptide at 300 ug was injected subcutaneously with topical imiquimod. These TCRs' antigens remain unknown. Sequences were derived from PBMCs, sampled from a glioma patient whose treatment included an IDH1 peptide vaccine. The receptor source for this set is a man between 18 and 35 years old with glioma. Some clones in this sample may be carry-over from other donors' samples.

The J gene is TRBJ1-1, the V gene TRBV6-1; 7 bases are a match to TRBD1. The CDR3 length is 14 residues. With V trimmed by 7 bases and J by 2 bases, 7 bases remained unmatched. The germline V gene encodes CDR1 MNHNS and CDR2 SASEGT. Here the CDR3 reads CASTSGTANTEAFF. CDR3 coding DNA: TGTGCCAGCACCTCCGGGACAGCCAACACTGAAGCTTTCTTT.

The J gene is TRBJ1-1, the V gene TRBV7-6, with 9 bases that match TRBD1. The length of the CDR3 is 16 residues. V was clipped by 6 bases and J by 0 bases; unmatched bases: 8. Germline V CDR1 and CDR2: SGHVS, FNYEAQ. The CDR3 loop is CASRAGTGRMNTEAFF. The CDR3 coding sequence is TGTGCCAGCAGAGCCGGGACAGGGAGAATGAACACTGAAGCTTTCTTT.

The chain has TRBV14 and TRBJ1-3; TRBD1 might be the D (5 bases). Per the germline V gene, CDR1 is SGHDN and CDR2 is FVKESK. The ends were cut back, 4 bases at V and 0 bases at J, with 7 bases in the middle. The CDR3 consists of 14 residues. In DNA, the CDR3 is TGTGCCAGCAGCCGGGACGGCTCTGGAAACACCATATATTTT. Protein product: CASSRDGSGNTIYF.

CDR3 amino acids: CASSSPAGRMNTEAFF. The CDR3 bases are TGCGCCAGCAGCTCTCCCGCGGGACGGATGAACACTGAAGCTTTCTTT. The gene calls are TRBV5-1 and TRBJ1-1; possible D gene TRBD1, 5 bases. Germline CDR1 is SGHRS and CDR2 is YFSETQ. Trimming took off 3 bases at V and 0 bases at J, with 15 bases between the two ends. The CDR3 runs to 16 residues.

V is TRBV6-6 and J is TRBJ2-3; 9 positions match TRBD2. Germline trimming cut 8 bases from V and 4 bases from J; bases unmatched to any gene: 10. This CDR3 contains 15 residues. Germline V gene sequence: CDR1 MNHNY, CDR2 SVGAGI (reference sequence). The CDR3 nucleotides read TGTGCCAGCTACGTTCCGGCGGGGGGGTCAGATACGCAGTATTTT. Residues: CASYVPAGGSDTQYF.

The CDR3 DNA follows: TGCGCCAGCAGTGGAGGTGGACGGCGGGAGCCCCGCTATGAGCAGTTCTTC. It specifies CASSGGGRREPRYEQFF. This chain uses TRBV10-2 with TRBJ2-1; 7 nucleotides agree with TRBD2. The CDR3 runs 17 residues. V trimming: 4 bases; J trimming: 8 bases; junction bases outside the gene matches: 17. The germline V gene has CDR1 WSHSY and CDR2 SAAADI.

This clone was seen a single time. The CDR3 DNA reads TGTGCCAGTACCCTCGGACTAGCGGACTACAATGAGCAGTTCTTC. This gives the protein CASTLGLADYNEQFF. This chain joins TRBV19 and TRBJ2-1; 10 bases align to TRBD2. This CDR3 is 15 amino acids long. The V and J ends lost 7 bases and 3 bases, in that order; junction bases with no gene match: 6. Looked up from germline, CDR1 is LNHDA and CDR2 is SQIVND (reference sequence).

Of note for this clone: Other DNA sequences in the sample encode the same CDR3. The chain recombines TRBV27 with TRBJ1-2; possible D gene TRBD1, 5 bases. CDR3 length: 13 amino acids. Germline CDR1 is MNHEY and CDR2 is SMNVEV (reference sequence). Trimming removed 5 bases from V and 1 base from J, with 8 bases in between. CDR3 in DNA: TGTGCCAGCAGTCTGCAGGGTAACTATGGCTACACCTTC. Protein sequence: CASSLQGNYGYTF.

The V and J genes are TRBV29-1 and TRBJ2-7; D is perhaps TRBD2 (5 bases). Trimming stripped 0 bases from V and 0 bases from J, with 9 bases between. This CDR3 is 14 amino acids long. CDR1 SQVTM and CDR2 ANQGSEA come from the germline V gene. The CDR3 loop reads CSVEETRDSYEQYF. CDR3 coding DNA: TGCAGCGTTGAAGAGACCCGGGACTCCTACGAGCAGTACTTC.

This clone showed up just once. The chain employs TRBV18 and TRBJ2-3; the D is unclear. Trimming took off 3 bases at V and 7 bases at J, with 11 bases between the two ends. The CDR3 is 13 amino acids. Germline V CDR1 and CDR2: KGHSH, LQKENI. CDR3 loop: CASSPRDIYTQYF. CDR3 DNA sequence: TGTGCCAGCTCACCGAGAGACATTTATACGCAGTATTTT.

J is TRBJ1-5 and V is TRBV27; a possible D gene is TRBD1 (5 bases). V lost 4 bases and J lost 7, with 11 bases in between. This CDR3 is built from 13 residues. Germline V lookup: CDR1 MNHEY, CDR2 SMNVEV (reference sequence). Written as DNA, the CDR3 is TGTGCCAGCAGTTATGGGGGTGGACAGCCCCAGCATTTT. It codes for CASSYGGGQPQHF.

The chain is built from TRBV5-6 and TRBJ2-2, with D hard to call. CDR1 and CDR2 from the germline V gene are SGHDT and YYEEEE. This CDR3 has 15 residues. V lost 4 bases to trimming and J lost 6 bases, with 16 bases between them. CDR3 sequence: CASSPYRSRPGELFF. The CDR3 DNA is TGTGCCAGCAGCCCCTACCGAAGTCGCCCCGGGGAGCTGTTTTTT.

The chain employs TRBV4-3 and TRBJ2-5; possible D gene TRBD2, 5 bases. V was trimmed by 1 base and J by 4 bases, leaving 19 bases between them. Germline assignment: CDR1 LGHNA and CDR2 YSLEER. The CDR3 is 17 residues long. The CDR3 sequence: CASSQVLEAGVGETQYF. The CDR3 DNA follows: TGCGCCAGCAGCCAAGTTTTGGAGGCTGGGGTCGGAGAGACCCAGTACTTC.

This CDR3 is CASSAGVLGEQYF. The DNA of the CDR3 is TGTGCCAGCAGTGCAGGGGTTCTTGGGGAGCAGTACTTC. The V and J genes are TRBV25-1 and TRBJ2-7; possible D gene TRBD1, 6 bases. In germline, CDR1 is MGHDK, CDR2 SYGVNS. V was clipped by 4 bases and J by 7 bases, with 14 bases between them. The CDR3 covers 13 residues.

Written as DNA, the CDR3 is TGTGCCAGCAGTTTGTCAGGGGTTCAAGAGACCCAGTACTTC. It encodes CASSLSGVQETQYF. The chain uses TRBV28 and TRBJ2-5; possibly TRBD1 for D (6 bases). CDR1 is MDHEN and CDR2 is SYDVKM in the germline V gene. Trimming removed 3 bases from V and 2 bases from J, with 10 bases in between. This CDR3 contains 14 residues.

This clone was counted once. The chain recombines TRBV4-2 with TRBJ1-3; the D is unclear. Germline V gene sequence: CDR1 LGHNA, CDR2 YNFKEQ. The ends were cut back, 0 bases at V and 3 bases at J, with 6 bases in the middle. This CDR3 is built from 14 residues. CDR3 region: CASSQEVYGNTIYF. The CDR3 DNA is TGTGCCAGCAGCCAAGAAGTCTATGGAAACACCATATATTTT.

The CDR3 loop is CASSQDRWGRETQYF. The CDR3 nucleotides read TGCGCCAGCAGCCAAGATCGGTGGGGGCGGGAGACCCAGTACTTC. The V and J genes are TRBV4-3 and TRBJ2-5, with D maybe TRBD1 (6 bases). Germline V gene sequence: CDR1 LGHNA, CDR2 YSLEER. Trimming took 0 bases from V and 5 from J, leaving 13 bases between them. The CDR3 extends over 15 amino acids.